This T cell receptor beta chain came from a study of blood T cells in healthy people across ages. Staff drew ten milliliters of peripheral blood from each donor. The length of the CDR3 is 14 residues. V dropped 7 bases and J dropped 4; count of bases not matched to a gene: 8. The germline CDR1 and CDR2 sequences are SQVTM and ANQGSEA. A second roughly 6 to 11 cycle PCR used barcoded and J-beta primers. In TCRdb, the 5' RACE reads were re-called with MiXCR into one record per CDR3 protein. The sample has approximately 770,000 distinct CDR3 sequences; 58% are singletons. Sequencing was carried out using blood. The TCR sequence derives from a man aged 25-45 years in good health. The chain is built from TRBV29-1 and TRBJ1-1; 11 nucleotides line up with TRBD1. The CDR3 DNA reads TGCAGCGACAGGACAGGGGGCCGGATCACTGAAGCTTTCTTT. Translating gives CSDRTGGRITEAFF.